A single sample gave rise to the 14 T cell receptor beta chains below, sequenced in a study of blood T cell repertoires in COVID-19 (dated by TCRdb to 2018 to 2021). Library preparation was by the immunoSEQ multiplex PCR assay. As stored in TCRdb, this immuneACCESS dataset retains in-frame rearrangements with V and J assigned. A fraction of the clones does not appear; measured against another copy, unresolved V genes explain less than half of the discrepancy, and the remainder lacks a known reason. Counted in this sample were some 50,000 clones; roughly 90% of them appeared once. The ten most abundant clones make up about a tenth of the sample. Sequences were obtained from peripheral blood. The source is a human donor in a cohort sampled during active COVID-19.

The chain couples TRBV2 to TRBJ1-1; tentatively, D is TRBD1 (5 bases). Deletions cut 6 bases from V and 2 bases from J, with 13 bases between. Germline V gene sequence: CDR1 SNHLY, CDR2 FYNNEI. CDR3 size: 14 residues. CDR3 residues: CASSVDSANTEAFF. The CDR3 DNA sequence: TGTGCCAGCAGCGTCGACAGCGCCAACACTGAAGCTTTCTTT.

The chain links TRBV10-1 to TRBJ1-5; D might be TRBD1 (6 bases). The CDR3 spans 15 residues. The germline V and J ends were trimmed by 3 bases and 5 bases, with 14 bases remaining between them. Germline V gives CDR1 WNHNN, CDR2 SYGVQD (reference sequence). CDR3: CASSDRYQGHQPQHF. DNA of the CDR3: TGCGCCAGCAGTGATAGGTACCAGGGGCATCAGCCCCAGCATTTT.

V and J are TRBV19 and TRBJ1-1, with 12 bases that match TRBD1. Trimming removed 7 bases from V and 1 base from J; junction bases left unmatched: 4. Germline assignment: CDR1 LNHDA and CDR2 SQIVND (reference sequence). The length of the CDR3 is 15 residues. The CDR3 sequence is CASIPGQGANTEAFF. DNA of the CDR3: TGTGCCAGTATTCCGGGACAGGGGGCGAACACTGAAGCTTTCTTT.

V gene TRBV4-1 combines with J gene TRBJ1-4; 9 bases match TRBD1. The V gene end was trimmed by 2 bases and the J gene end by 7 bases; junction bases not matched to a gene: 5. This CDR3 has 15 residues. Germline V lookup: CDR1 MGHRA, CDR2 YSYEKL. CDR3 in amino acids: CASSQTGGEGEKLFF. CDR3 coding DNA: TGCGCCAGCAGCCAAACAGGGGGCGAGGGTGAAAAACTGTTTTTT.

This clone was picked up one time. The V and J genes are TRBV6-5 and TRBJ1-2, with TRBD1 matching 8 bases. The CDR3 extends over 15 amino acids. Germline V lookup: CDR1 MNHEY, CDR2 SVGAGI. V lost 6 bases and J lost 5; bases outside the gene matches: 11. CDR3 sequence reads: CASSSYSGGAYGYTF. The DNA for the CDR3 is TGTGCCAGCAGCAGTTACTCAGGGGGCGCTTATGGCTACACCTTC.

The J gene is TRBJ2-5, the V gene TRBV6-5; 8 bases line up with TRBD2. This CDR3 is 14 amino acids long. CDR1 and CDR2 (germline): MNHEY, SVGAGI. Trimming at V came to 2 bases and at J to 5 bases, leaving 4 bases not matched to a gene. The CDR3 loop is CASSYAGGRETQYF. CDR3 in DNA: TGTGCCAGCAGTTACGCGGGGGGCCGGGAGACCCAGTACTTC.

This sequence joins TRBV5-4 and TRBJ2-1, with 8 bases fitting TRBD2. The J segment lost 5 bases and the V segment lost 1 base, leaving 5 bases of the junction unmatched. CDR1 and CDR2 (germline): SGHNT, YYREEE (reference sequence). CDR3 length: 15 amino acids. The CDR3 coding sequence is TGTGCCAGCAGCTTGCCGGGGGGGCCGAACAATGAGCAGTTCTTC. Translated, it gives CASSLPGGPNNEQFF.

The chain is built from TRBV6-1 and TRBJ1-1, with TRBD1 as a possible D gene (5 bases). Germline CDR1 and CDR2: MNHNS and SASEGT. V was trimmed by 3 bases and J by 1 base, leaving 9 bases between them. The CDR3 has 14 amino acids. Here the CDR3 DNA reads TGTGCCAGCAGTGATAAGGGGCGGAACACTGAAGCTTTCTTT. This translates into CASSDKGRNTEAFF.

This clone was counted a few times. The V gene is TRBV6-5, the J gene TRBJ1-2; TRBD1 is a possible D gene (6 bases). In germline, CDR1 is MNHEY, CDR2 SVGAGI. V was clipped by 4 bases and J by 13 bases, with 19 bases between them. The CDR3 sequence is 13 residues long. The CDR3 sequence is CASSSFLRQVRTF. CDR3 DNA: TGTGCCAGCAGTTCCTTCCTTCGACAGGTGCGCACCTTC.

The V and J genes are TRBV5-1 and TRBJ1-1, with 7 bases identical to TRBD1. Unmatched junction bases numbered 7, after V lost 0 bases and J lost 5 bases. The CDR3 is 15 residues long. Germline V gene data show CDR1 as SGHRS and CDR2 as YFSETQ. CDR3 nucleotides: TGCGCCAGCAGCTTGGGGGACAGTCGGGAAACTGAAGCTTTCTTT. Its protein is CASSLGDSRETEAFF.

The chain couples TRBV24-1 to TRBJ2-1, with TRBD2 as a possible D gene (6 bases). Between the trimmed V and J ends, which lost 3 bases and 9 bases, there was a span of 11 bases. The CDR3 length is 13 residues. CDR1 is KGHDR and CDR2 is SFDVKD in the germline V gene. DNA for the CDR3: TGTGCCACCAGTGATGTCTGGCGGGGTGAGCAGTTCTTC. Its translation: CATSDVWRGEQFF.

This rearrangement joins TRBV6-2 or TRBV6-3 to TRBJ2-2, with TRBD2 identical over 7 bases. Germline V gene data show CDR1 as MNHEY and CDR2 as SVGEGT. V gave up 5 bases and J gave up 3 bases; unmatched junction bases: 12. This CDR3 has 17 amino acids. The CDR3 sequence is CASSNPRGRGYTGELFF. DNA for the CDR3: TGTGCCAGCAGTAACCCACGGGGGAGGGGATACACCGGGGAGCTGTTTTTT.

Turning to this clone: At one of its ends the junction is not consistent with the germline gene, which may arise from a read error. The rearrangement uses TRBV7-7 and TRBJ2-5; 12 bases are shared with TRBD1. CDR1 is SSHAT, CDR2 FNYEAQ, per germline (reference sequence). This CDR3 is 15 amino acids long. This CDR3 is CASSLGQGAGETQYF. The CDR3 nucleotides read TGTGCTAGCAGCTTGGGACAGGGGGCGGGAGAGACCCAGTACTTC.

The chain carries TRBV11-2 and TRBJ2-5; TRBD2 matches at 9 bases. Trimming cost V 6 bases and J 2 bases; bases outside gene matches: 10. Germline V lookup: CDR1 SGHAT, CDR2 FQNNGV. The CDR3 runs 16 residues. CDR3 nucleotide sequence: TGTGCCAGCAGAGCCCGCCGAGCGGGGGGTCAAGAGACCCAGTACTTC. This codes for CASRARRAGGQETQYF.